The 25 T cell receptor beta chains given below trace back to one sample, sequenced in a study of T cell clones after liver transplantation. Profiled with immunoSEQ multiplex PCR; TCRdb holds only in-frame clones, not every one. The sample includes 45,000 to 60,000 clones, less than 85% seen only once; the top ten take roughly 2.8%. The material was CD4+ T cells from blood, obtained at the approximately 16-month timepoint. These receptors were taken from a human patient who received a liver transplant. Some T cells may possibly be graft donor cells.

The CDR3: CASSQERARTGENIQYF. The CDR3 region has the DNA TGCGCCAGCAGCCAAGAGCGGGCGAGGACAGGGGAAAACATTCAGTACTTC. V usage is TRBV4-1 and J usage is TRBJ2-4; TRBD1 agrees at 9 bases. The germline CDR1 and CDR2 sequences are MGHRA and YSYEKL. The CDR3 is 17 amino acids. V was pared by 0 bases and J by 5 bases, with 8 bases of the junction left unmatched.

CDR3 protein: CATSRVDTGQQTQYF. CDR3 sequence (DNA): TGTGCCACCAGCAGAGTCGATACAGGGCAACAGACCCAGTACTTC. The V gene is TRBV15, the J gene TRBJ2-5; tentative D call: TRBD1 (6 bases). Looked up from germline, CDR1 is LNHNV and CDR2 is YYDKDF (reference sequence). The germline V and J ends were trimmed by 1 base and 6 bases, with 15 bases remaining between them. The CDR3 is 15 amino acids. Together with reference TRBV15 and TRBJ2-5, the CDR3 gives the full variable domain: DAMVIQNPRYQVTQFGKPVTLSCSQTLNHNVMYWYQQKSSQAPKLLFHYYDKDFNNEADTPDNFQSRRPNTSFCFLDIRSPGLGDTAMYLCATSRVDTGQQTQYFGPGTRLLVL.

The chain carries TRBV14 and TRBJ2-1, with D perhaps matching TRBD2 (5 bases). Germline assignment: CDR1 SGHDN and CDR2 FVKESK. The germline V and J ends were trimmed by 4 bases and 10 bases, with 17 bases remaining between them. The CDR3 loop spans 14 amino acids. CDR3 coding DNA: TGTGCCAGCAGCCCATCTCTTCTCGCGGGCGAGCAGTTCTTC. Its protein is CASSPSLLAGEQFF.

The rearrangement joins TRBV19 to TRBJ2-5; D uncertain. V lost 6 bases to trimming and J lost 1 base, with 15 bases between them. The germline V gene encodes CDR1 LNHDA and CDR2 SQIVND (reference sequence). CDR3 length: 15 residues. The CDR3 spells CASSLTPHFQETQYF. CDR3 bases: TGTGCCAGTAGCCTGACCCCCCACTTCCAAGAGACCCAGTACTTC.

The CDR3 bases are TGCAGCGTTTACGTGACAGGGGGCCACACCGGGGAGCTGTTTTTT. It codes for CSVYVTGGHTGELFF. V gene TRBV29-1 combines with J gene TRBJ2-2, with 10 positions matching TRBD1. J lost 3 bases, V lost 5 bases, and 6 bases had no gene match. The V gene's germline CDR1 is SQVTM and CDR2 ANQGSEA. This CDR3 spans 15 amino acids.

The CDR3: CASSSGAISGTTRDTQYF. DNA for the CDR3: TGTGCCAGTAGTTCGGGGGCCATCTCCGGGACTACCCGGGATACGCAGTATTTT. This chain links TRBV19 with TRBJ2-3; D is perhaps TRBD2 (7 bases). The V gene's germline CDR1 is LNHDA and CDR2 SQIVND (reference sequence). The length of the CDR3 is 18 residues. V lost 5 bases, J lost 6 bases, and 27 bases lay in between.

This clone has just a few counts. The rearrangement joins TRBV19 to TRBJ1-3; 7 positions match TRBD1. The CDR3 loop spans 14 amino acids. V dropped 2 bases and J dropped 2; count of bases not matched to a gene: 0. The germline V gene has CDR1 LNHDA and CDR2 SQIVND (reference sequence). The CDR3 protein is CASSIQGAGNTIYF. CDR3 sequence (DNA): TGTGCCAGTAGTATACAGGGGGCTGGAAACACCATATATTTT.

This clone was counted a few times. The chain combines TRBV4-1 with TRBJ2-7, with D tentatively TRBD2 (6 bases). Germline lookup yields CDR1 MGHRA and CDR2 YSYEKL. This CDR3 has 15 residues. V dropped 1 base and J dropped 3 bases, with 13 bases sitting between them. CDR3 coding DNA: TGCGCCAGCAGCCAAGGAGATAGCGGCGTCTACGAGCAGTACTTC. This codes for CASSQGDSGVYEQYF.

The V gene is TRBV6-4, the J gene TRBJ1-1; D not certain. Deletions cut 6 bases from V and 1 base from J, with 9 bases between. The germline V gene has CDR1 MRHNA and CDR2 SNTAGT. The CDR3 runs to 13 residues. The DNA for the CDR3 is TGTGCCAGCAGCGCCCGACAGAACACTGAAGCTTTCTTT. Translating it yields CASSARQNTEAFF.

This clone has just one count. The rearrangement joins TRBV14 to TRBJ1-1; D ambiguous. The CDR3 sequence is 14 residues long. In germline, CDR1 is SGHDN, CDR2 FVKESK. Between the trimmed V and J ends, which lost 1 base and 6 bases, there was a span of 12 bases. DNA of the CDR3: TGTGCCAGCAGCCAAGCAAGTAGCTTCTCTGAAGCTTTCTTT. Protein sequence: CASSQASSFSEAFF.

The CDR3 nucleotides are TGTGCCAGCAGCTCCCCTTCGGAGGGGGCCGAGCAGTACGTC. This codes for CASSSPSEGAEQYV. This chain uses TRBV28 with TRBJ2-7, with a possible D match to TRBD1 (7 bases). Germline-derived CDR1 and CDR2 are MDHEN and SYDVKM. V was pared by 6 bases and J by 6 bases, with 18 bases between. The CDR3 is 14 residues long.

This clone was picked up one time. The J gene is TRBJ2-5, the V gene TRBV2; 11 nucleotides align to TRBD1. The germline CDR1 and CDR2 sequences are SNHLY and FYNNEI. CDR3 length: 12 residues. With V trimmed by 11 bases and J by 5 bases, 4 bases remained unmatched. The CDR3 loop reads CARGTGGETQYF. The CDR3 DNA is TGTGCCCGGGGGACAGGGGGGGAGACCCAGTACTTC. The full variable domain, in which reference TRBV2 and TRBJ2-5 provide the parts outside the CDR3, is EPEVTQTPSHQVTQMGQEVILRCVPISNHLYFYWYRQILGQKVEFLVSFYNNEISEKSEIFDDQFSVERPDGSNFTLKIRSTKLEDSAMYFCARGTGGETQYFGPGTRLLVL.

This clone occurred a few times. The V and J genes are TRBV6-5 and TRBJ1-1; TRBD1 matches 7 bases. CDR1 is MNHEY, CDR2 SVGAGI, per germline. Germline trimming cut 4 bases from V and 5 bases from J; bases unmatched to any gene: 4. The CDR3 totals 13 residues. CDR3 bases: TGTGCCAGCAGTTCCGACAGGGTGACTGAAGCTTTCTTT. Its protein is CASSSDRVTEAFF.

The chain has TRBV7-9 and TRBJ2-1; D is unresolved. Trimming shortened V by 2 bases and J by 12 bases, and 11 bases separated the two germline ends. The CDR3 has 12 amino acids. Germline assignment: CDR1 SEHNR and CDR2 FQNEAQ (reference sequence). CDR3 sequence: CASSLLPGAQFF. The DNA of the CDR3 is TGTGCCAGCAGCTTACTTCCTGGTGCGCAGTTCTTC.

The V gene is TRBV7-9, the J gene TRBJ2-1, with D maybe TRBD2 (6 bases). The V end was cut by 3 bases, the J end by 8 bases, with 20 bases between. Germline loops: CDR1 SEHNR, CDR2 FQNEAQ (reference sequence). CDR3 length equals 16 residues. The CDR3 spells CASSFSGKKVSHEQFF. The CDR3 region has the DNA TGTGCCAGCAGCTTTAGCGGCAAAAAGGTCTCCCATGAGCAGTTCTTC. The full variable domain, rest sourced from reference TRBV7-9 and TRBJ2-1, is DTGVSQNPRHKITKRGQNVTFRCDPISEHNRLYWYRQTLGQGPEFLTYFQNEAQLEKSRLLSDRFSAERPKGSFSTLEIQRTEQGDSAMYLCASSFSGKKVSHEQFFGPGTRLTVL.

V is TRBV2 and J is TRBJ1-5; TRBD1 aligns across 8 bases. Looked up from germline, CDR1 is SNHLY and CDR2 is FYNNEI. The ends lost 4 bases at V and 4 bases at J; junction bases unmatched: 9. CDR3 size: 16 residues. The CDR3 nucleotides read TGTGCCAGCAGTGCTGAAGTCACAGGGGGGAATCAGCCCCAGCATTTT. Protein: CASSAEVTGGNQPQHF.

The chain has TRBV29-1 and TRBJ2-2, with D tentatively TRBD2 (5 bases). This CDR3 comprises 14 residues. Per germline, CDR1 SQVTM and CDR2 ANQGSEA. Trimming left V 7 bases short and J 0 bases short, with 12 bases between. The chain's CDR3 is CSARAATNTGELFF. The CDR3 bases are TGCAGCGCCCGAGCGGCCACGAACACCGGGGAGCTGTTTTTT.

In this sample, this clone turned up once. The gene calls are TRBV10-3 and TRBJ2-2, with TRBD2 identical over 9 bases. Germline V gene lookup returns CDR1 ENHRY and CDR2 SYGVKD. V trimming: 11 bases; J trimming: 5 bases; junction bases outside the gene matches: 6. CDR3 size: 13 residues. CDR3 region: CASEAGGTGELFF. The DNA of the CDR3 is TGTGCCTCCGAGGCGGGAGGGACCGGGGAGCTGTTTTTT.

This clone was picked up a small number of times. The chain recombines TRBV9 with TRBJ2-1; D remains unclear. This CDR3 has 15 amino acids. Germline V CDR1 and CDR2: SGDLS, YYNGEE. The V gene lost 2 bases and the J gene lost 7 bases, with 16 bases spanning the gap. CDR3: CASSVRTGVRNEQFF. DNA for the CDR3: TGTGCCAGCAGCGTGAGGACCGGAGTCAGGAATGAGCAGTTCTTC.

This chain links TRBV7-9 with TRBJ2-3; 15 bases map to TRBD2. Germline loops: CDR1 SEHNR, CDR2 FQNEAQ (reference sequence). V lost 1 base and J lost 4; bases outside the gene matches: 6. The CDR3 consists of 18 residues. The CDR3 loop reads CASSLDRGLAGGSDTQYF. The CDR3 DNA is TGTGCCAGCAGCTTAGACCGGGGACTAGCGGGAGGTTCAGATACGCAGTATTTT.

The chain is built from TRBV6-1 and TRBJ2-7; TRBD2 is a possible D gene (5 bases). Between the trimmed V and J ends, which lost 3 bases and 5 bases, there was a span of 14 bases. The CDR3 runs to 14 residues. Looked up from germline, CDR1 is MNHNS and CDR2 is SASEGT. The CDR3 nucleotides read TGTGCCAGCAGTGATTTGGGCGGGTCCCACGAGCAGTACTTC. It codes for CASSDLGGSHEQYF.

As regards this clone: The sample has other DNA sequences that encode this CDR3 too. V is TRBV6-5 and J is TRBJ2-5; 8 nucleotides line up with TRBD2. The V gene end was trimmed by 6 bases and the J gene end by 4 bases; junction bases not matched to a gene: 4. This CDR3 is built from 13 residues. CDR1 and CDR2 from the germline V gene are MNHEY and SVGAGI. The CDR3 DNA follows: TGTGCCAGCAGCCGGACTAGCAGAGAGACCCAGTACTTC. It is translated as CASSRTSRETQYF.

The rearrangement links TRBV7-2 to TRBJ2-5; no clear D gene. Trimming pared 2 bases from V and 5 bases from J, leaving 12 bases between. The CDR3 contains 14 residues. Per the germline V gene, CDR1 is SGHTA and CDR2 is FQGNSA. The CDR3 DNA sequence: TGTGCCAGCAGCTTATCCTCGGGCGCGGAGACCCAGTACTTC. It codes for CASSLSSGAETQYF. The variable domain in full, completed from reference TRBV7-2 and TRBJ2-5, reads GAGVSQSPSNKVTEKGKDVELRCDPISGHTALYWYRQSLGQGLEFLIYFQGNSAPDKSGLPSDRFSAERTGGSVSTLTIQRTQQEDSAVYLCASSLSSGAETQYFGPGTRLLVL.

The chain uses TRBV7-9 and TRBJ2-1, with TRBD2 matching over 10 bases. V was clipped by 2 bases and J by 6 bases; unmatched bases: 1. This CDR3 spans 14 amino acids. Germline V CDR1 and CDR2: SEHNR, FQNEAQ (reference sequence). Written as DNA, the CDR3 is TGTGCCAGCAGCTTAACTAGCGGGACCAATGAGCAGTTCTTC. Residues: CASSLTSGTNEQFF.

This rearrangement joins TRBV27 to TRBJ1-5; weak D call: TRBD1 (5 bases). This CDR3 has 13 amino acids. Germline loops: CDR1 MNHEY, CDR2 SMNVEV (reference sequence). V was trimmed by 7 bases and J by 8 bases, leaving 15 bases between them. CDR3 region: CASTPGRGEPQHF. For the CDR3, the DNA is TGTGCCAGCACCCCTGGGAGGGGTGAGCCCCAGCATTTT.